The clone carrying this T cell receptor beta chain appeared once. The data were taken from a study of blood T cell repertoires in COVID-19. The V and J ends lost 5 bases and 6 bases, in that order; junction bases with no gene match: 5. The CDR3 sequence is 14 residues long. Germline V lookup: CDR1 SGHNT, CDR2 YENEEA. The method was immunoSEQ multiplex PCR; TCRdb's version includes in-frame clones alone and lacks a portion of them. This table holds tens of thousands of clones, around 74% found once. The genes are TRBV11-3 and TRBJ1-1, with 11 positions matching TRBD1. This TCR was recovered from a man aged 65-85 years with acute or convalescent COVID-19. The sequencing sample was made of peripheral blood. CDR3 amino acids: CASSPGQGVSEAFF. The DNA for the CDR3 is TGTGCCAGCAGCCCGGGACAGGGGGTATCTGAAGCTTTCTTT.